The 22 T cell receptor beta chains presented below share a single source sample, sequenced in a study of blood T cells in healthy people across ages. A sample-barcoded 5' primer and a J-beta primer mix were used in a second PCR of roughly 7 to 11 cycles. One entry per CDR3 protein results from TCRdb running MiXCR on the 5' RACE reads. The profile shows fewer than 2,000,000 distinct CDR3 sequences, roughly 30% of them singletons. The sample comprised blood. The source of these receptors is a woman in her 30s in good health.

CDR3 nucleotide sequence: TGCAGTGTTCTTGGCGGGACGGCGAGTGAGCAGTTCTTC. It is translated as CSVLGGTASEQFF. V gene TRBV20-1 combines with J gene TRBJ2-1; tentatively, D is TRBD2 (6 bases). Between the trimmed V and J ends, which lost 7 bases and 9 bases, there was a span of 19 bases. The CDR3 loop spans 13 amino acids. Germline lookup yields CDR1 DFQATT and CDR2 SNEGSKA (reference sequence).

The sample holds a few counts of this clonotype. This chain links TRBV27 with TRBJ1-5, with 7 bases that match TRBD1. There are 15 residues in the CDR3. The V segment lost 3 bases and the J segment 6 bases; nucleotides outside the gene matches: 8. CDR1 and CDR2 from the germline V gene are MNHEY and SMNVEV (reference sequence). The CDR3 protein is CASSLTGPSVQPQHF. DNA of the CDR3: TGTGCCAGCAGTTTGACAGGGCCCTCGGTTCAGCCCCAGCATTTT.

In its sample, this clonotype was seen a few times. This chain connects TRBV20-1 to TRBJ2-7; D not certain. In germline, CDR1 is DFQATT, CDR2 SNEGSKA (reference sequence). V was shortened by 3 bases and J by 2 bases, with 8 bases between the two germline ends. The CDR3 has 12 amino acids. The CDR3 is CSASNGAYEQYF. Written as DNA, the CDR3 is TGCAGTGCTAGTAATGGGGCCTACGAGCAGTACTTC.

DNA for the CDR3: TGCAGCGGCGCCCCGGGACAGGGATTCGCAGATACGCAGTATTTT. Translated, it gives CSGAPGQGFADTQYF. The V and J genes are TRBV29-1 and TRBJ2-3; 9 bases agree with TRBD1. The J segment lost 4 bases and the V segment lost 7 bases, leaving 12 bases of the junction unmatched. Germline lookup yields CDR1 SQVTM and CDR2 ANQGSEA. This CDR3 contains 15 residues.

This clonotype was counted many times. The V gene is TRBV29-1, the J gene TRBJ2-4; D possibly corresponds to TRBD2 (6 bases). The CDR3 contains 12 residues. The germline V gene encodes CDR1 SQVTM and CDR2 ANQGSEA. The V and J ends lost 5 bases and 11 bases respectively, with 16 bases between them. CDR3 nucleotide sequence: TGCAGCGTTAGGGGTGTGGGGGACTTTCAGTACTTC. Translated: CSVRGVGDFQYF.

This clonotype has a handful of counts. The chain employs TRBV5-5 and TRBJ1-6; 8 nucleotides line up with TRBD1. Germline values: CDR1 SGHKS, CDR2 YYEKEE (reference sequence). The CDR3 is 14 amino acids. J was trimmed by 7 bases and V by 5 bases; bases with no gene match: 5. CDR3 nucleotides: TGTGCCAGCAGTCCGGGACAGGCGAATTCACCCCTCCACTTT. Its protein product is CASSPGQANSPLHF.

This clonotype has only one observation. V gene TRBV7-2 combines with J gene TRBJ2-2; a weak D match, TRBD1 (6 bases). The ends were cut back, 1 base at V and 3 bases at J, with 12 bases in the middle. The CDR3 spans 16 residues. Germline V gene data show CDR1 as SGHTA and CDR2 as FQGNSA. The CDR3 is CASSLVGTLYTGELFF. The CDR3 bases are TGTGCCAGCAGCTTAGTGGGGACACTCTACACCGGGGAGCTGTTTTTT.

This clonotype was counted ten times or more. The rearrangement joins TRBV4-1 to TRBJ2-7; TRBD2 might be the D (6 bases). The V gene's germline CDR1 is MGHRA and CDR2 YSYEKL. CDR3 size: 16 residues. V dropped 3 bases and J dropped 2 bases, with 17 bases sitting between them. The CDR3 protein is CASSQITGTPTYEQYF. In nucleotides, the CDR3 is TGCGCCAGCAGCCAGATAACCGGGACTCCCACCTACGAGCAGTACTTC.

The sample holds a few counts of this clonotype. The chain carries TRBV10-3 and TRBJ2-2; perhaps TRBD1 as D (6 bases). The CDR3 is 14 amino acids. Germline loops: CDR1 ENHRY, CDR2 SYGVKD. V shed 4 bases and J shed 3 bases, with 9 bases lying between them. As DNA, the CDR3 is TGTGCCATCAGTGTTAGACAGGACACCGGGGAGCTGTTTTTT. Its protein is CAISVRQDTGELFF.

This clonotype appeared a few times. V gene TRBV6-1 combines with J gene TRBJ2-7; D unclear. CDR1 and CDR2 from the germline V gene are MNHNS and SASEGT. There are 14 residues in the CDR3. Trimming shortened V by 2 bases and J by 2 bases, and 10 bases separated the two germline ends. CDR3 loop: CASSERRSPYEQYF. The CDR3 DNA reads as TGTGCCAGCAGTGAACGGCGGAGTCCCTACGAGCAGTACTTC.

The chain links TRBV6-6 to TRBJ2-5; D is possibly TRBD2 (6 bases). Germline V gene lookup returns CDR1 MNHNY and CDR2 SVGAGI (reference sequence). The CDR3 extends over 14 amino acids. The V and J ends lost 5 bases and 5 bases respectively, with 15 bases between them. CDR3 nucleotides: TGTGCCAGCAGTCCAGGCGGGGAACGGGAGACCCAGTACTTC. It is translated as CASSPGGERETQYF.

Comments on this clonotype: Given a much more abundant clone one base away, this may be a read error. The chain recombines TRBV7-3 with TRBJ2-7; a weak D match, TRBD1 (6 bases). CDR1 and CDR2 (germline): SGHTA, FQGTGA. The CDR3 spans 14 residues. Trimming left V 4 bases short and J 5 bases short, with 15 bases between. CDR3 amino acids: CASSSGRGDDEQYF. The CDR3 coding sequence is TGTGCCAGCAGCTCGGGCAGGGGAGACGACGAGCAGTACTTC.

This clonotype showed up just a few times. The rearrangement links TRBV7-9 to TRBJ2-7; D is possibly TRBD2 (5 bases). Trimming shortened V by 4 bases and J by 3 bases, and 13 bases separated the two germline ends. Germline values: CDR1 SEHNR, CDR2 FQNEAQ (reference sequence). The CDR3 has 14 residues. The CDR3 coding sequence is TGTGCCAGCAGCTATTCCTTCGGGAACTACGAGCAGTACTTC. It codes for CASSYSFGNYEQYF.

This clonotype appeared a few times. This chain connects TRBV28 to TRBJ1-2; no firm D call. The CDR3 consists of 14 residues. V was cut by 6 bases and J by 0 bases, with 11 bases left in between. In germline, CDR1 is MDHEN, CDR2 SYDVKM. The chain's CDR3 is CASRRTAPNYGYTF. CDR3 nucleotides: TGTGCCAGCAGGCGTACGGCCCCTAACTATGGCTACACCTTC.

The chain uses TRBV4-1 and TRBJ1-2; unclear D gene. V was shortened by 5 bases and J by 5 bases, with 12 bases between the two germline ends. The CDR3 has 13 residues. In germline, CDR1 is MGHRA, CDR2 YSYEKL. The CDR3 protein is CASSEALRYGYTF. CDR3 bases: TGCGCCAGCAGCGAAGCCTTGCGGTATGGCTACACCTTC.

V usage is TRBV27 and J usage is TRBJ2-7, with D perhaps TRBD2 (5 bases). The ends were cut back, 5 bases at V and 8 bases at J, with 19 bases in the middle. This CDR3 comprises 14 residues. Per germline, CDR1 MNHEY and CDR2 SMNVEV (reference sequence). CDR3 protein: CASSPGVGEYKQYF. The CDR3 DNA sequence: TGTGCCAGCAGTCCTGGGGTCGGGGAATACAAGCAGTACTTC.

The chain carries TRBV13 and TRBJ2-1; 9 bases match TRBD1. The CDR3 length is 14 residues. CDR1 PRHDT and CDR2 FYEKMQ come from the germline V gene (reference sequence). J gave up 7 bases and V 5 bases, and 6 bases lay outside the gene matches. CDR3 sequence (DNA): TGTGCCAGCAGCACAACGGACAGGGGAAATGAGCAGTTCTTC. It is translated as CASSTTDRGNEQFF. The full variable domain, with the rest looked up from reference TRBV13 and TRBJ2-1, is AAGVIQSPRHLIKEKRETATLKCYPIPRHDTVYWYQQGPGQDPQFLISFYEKMQSDKGSIPDRFSAQQFSDYHSELNMSSLELGDSALYFCASSTTDRGNEQFFGPGTRLTVL.

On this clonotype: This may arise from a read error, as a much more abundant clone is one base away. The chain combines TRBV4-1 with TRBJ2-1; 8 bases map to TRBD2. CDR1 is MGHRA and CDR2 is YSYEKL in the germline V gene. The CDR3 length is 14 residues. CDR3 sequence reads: CVSSQGTSFGEQFF. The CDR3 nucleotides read TGCGTCAGCAGCCAGGGGACTAGTTTCGGTGAGCAGTTCTTC.

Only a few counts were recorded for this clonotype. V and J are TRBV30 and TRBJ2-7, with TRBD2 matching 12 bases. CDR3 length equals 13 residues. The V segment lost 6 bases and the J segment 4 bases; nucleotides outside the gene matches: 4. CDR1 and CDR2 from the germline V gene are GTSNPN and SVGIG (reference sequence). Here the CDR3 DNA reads TGTGCCTGTAGGACTAGCGGGATTTACGAGCAGTACTTC. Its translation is CACRTSGIYEQYF.

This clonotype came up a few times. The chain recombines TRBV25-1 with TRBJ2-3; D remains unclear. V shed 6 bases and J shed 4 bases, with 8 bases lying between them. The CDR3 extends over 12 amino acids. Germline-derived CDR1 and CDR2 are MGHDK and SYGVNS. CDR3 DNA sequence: TGTGCCAGCAGAGGCGCCCCAGATACGCAGTATTTT. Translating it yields CASRGAPDTQYF.

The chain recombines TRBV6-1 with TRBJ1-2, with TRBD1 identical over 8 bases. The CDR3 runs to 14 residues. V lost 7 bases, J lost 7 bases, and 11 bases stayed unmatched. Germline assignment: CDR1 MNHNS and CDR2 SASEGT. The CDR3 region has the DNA TGTGCCAGCAACACAATGGCAGGGGGCCCTGGCTACACCTTC. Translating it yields CASNTMAGGPGYTF.

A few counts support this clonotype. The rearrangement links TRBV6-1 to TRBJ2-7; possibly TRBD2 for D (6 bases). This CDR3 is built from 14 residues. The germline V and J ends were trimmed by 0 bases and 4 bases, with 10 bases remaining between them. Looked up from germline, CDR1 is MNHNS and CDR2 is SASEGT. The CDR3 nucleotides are TGTGCCAGCAGTGAAGCGGCTAGCGAATACGAGCAGTACTTC. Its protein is CASSEAASEYEQYF.